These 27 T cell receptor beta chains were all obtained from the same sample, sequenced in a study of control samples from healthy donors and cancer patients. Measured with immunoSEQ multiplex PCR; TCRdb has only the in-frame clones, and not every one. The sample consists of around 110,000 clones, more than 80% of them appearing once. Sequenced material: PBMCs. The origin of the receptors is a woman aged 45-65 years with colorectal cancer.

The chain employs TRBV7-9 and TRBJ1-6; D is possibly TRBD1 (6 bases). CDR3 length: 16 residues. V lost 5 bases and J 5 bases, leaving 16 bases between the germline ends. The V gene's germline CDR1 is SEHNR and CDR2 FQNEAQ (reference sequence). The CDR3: CASSNAREGDNSPLHF. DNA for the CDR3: TGTGCCAGCAGCAATGCGCGAGAGGGGGATAATTCACCCCTCCACTTT.

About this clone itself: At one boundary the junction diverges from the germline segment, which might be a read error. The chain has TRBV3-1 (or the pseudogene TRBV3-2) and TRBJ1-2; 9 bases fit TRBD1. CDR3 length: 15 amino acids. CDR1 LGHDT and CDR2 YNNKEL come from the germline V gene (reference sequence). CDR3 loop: CAGSLSDRGALGYTF. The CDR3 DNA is TGTGCCGGCAGCTTATCCGACAGGGGGGCTCTCGGCTACACCTTC.

CDR3 coding DNA: TGTGCCAGCAGTTACGCACCCAGGCAGGGCGAAGCTTTCTTT. Translated: CASSYAPRQGEAFF. The V gene is TRBV6-6, the J gene TRBJ1-1, with D possibly TRBD1 on 5 matching bases. Germline V gene data show CDR1 as MNHNY and CDR2 as SVGAGI (reference sequence). This CDR3 has 14 residues. The germline V and J ends were trimmed by 2 bases and 8 bases, with 15 bases remaining between them.

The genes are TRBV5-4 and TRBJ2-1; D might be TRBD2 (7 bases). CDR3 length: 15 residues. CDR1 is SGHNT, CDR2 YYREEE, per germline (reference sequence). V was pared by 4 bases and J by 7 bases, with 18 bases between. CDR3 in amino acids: CASSQRGGSQNEQFF. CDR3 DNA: TGTGCCAGCAGCCAAAGGGGGGGATCCCAGAATGAGCAGTTCTTC.

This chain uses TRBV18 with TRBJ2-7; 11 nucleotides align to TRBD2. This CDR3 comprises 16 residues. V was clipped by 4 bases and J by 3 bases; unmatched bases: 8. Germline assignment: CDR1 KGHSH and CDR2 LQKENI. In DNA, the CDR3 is TGTGCCAGCTCACTGGGCCCCGGGACTAGCGGCTACGAGCAGTACTTC. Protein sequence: CASSLGPGTSGYEQYF.

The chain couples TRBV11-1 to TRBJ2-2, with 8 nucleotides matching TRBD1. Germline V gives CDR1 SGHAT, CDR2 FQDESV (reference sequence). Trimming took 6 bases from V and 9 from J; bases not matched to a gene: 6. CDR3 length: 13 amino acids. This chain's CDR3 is CASSVGQGRELFF. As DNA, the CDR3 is TGTGCCAGCAGTGTAGGACAGGGCCGGGAGCTGTTTTTT. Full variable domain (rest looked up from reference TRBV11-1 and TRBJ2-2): EAEVAQSPRYKITEKSQAVAFWCDPISGHATLYWYRQILGQGPELLVQFQDESVVDDSQLPKDRFSAERLKGVDSTLKIQPAELGDSAMYLCASSVGQGRELFFGEGSRLTVL.

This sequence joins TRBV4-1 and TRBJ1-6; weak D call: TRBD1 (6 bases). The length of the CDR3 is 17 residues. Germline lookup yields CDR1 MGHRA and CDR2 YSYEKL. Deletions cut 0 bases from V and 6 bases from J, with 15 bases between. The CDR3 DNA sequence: TGCGCCAGCAGCCAAGATGGGGCTCGACAGGTTAATTCACCCCTCCACTTT. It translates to CASSQDGARQVNSPLHF.

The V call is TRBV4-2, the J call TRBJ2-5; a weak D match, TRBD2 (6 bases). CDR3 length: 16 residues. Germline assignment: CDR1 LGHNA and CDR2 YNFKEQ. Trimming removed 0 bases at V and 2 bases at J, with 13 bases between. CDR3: CASSQERSGRQETQYF. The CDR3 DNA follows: TGTGCCAGCAGCCAAGAGCGGAGCGGGCGGCAAGAGACCCAGTACTTC.

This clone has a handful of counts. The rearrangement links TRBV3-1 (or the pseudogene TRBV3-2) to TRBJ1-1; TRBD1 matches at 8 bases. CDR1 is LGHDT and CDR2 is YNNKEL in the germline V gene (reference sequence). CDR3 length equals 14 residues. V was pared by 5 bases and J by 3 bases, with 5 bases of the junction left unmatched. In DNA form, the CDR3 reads TGTGCCAGCAGCAATGGACAGGGACACACTGAAGCTTTCTTT. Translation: CASSNGQGHTEAFF.

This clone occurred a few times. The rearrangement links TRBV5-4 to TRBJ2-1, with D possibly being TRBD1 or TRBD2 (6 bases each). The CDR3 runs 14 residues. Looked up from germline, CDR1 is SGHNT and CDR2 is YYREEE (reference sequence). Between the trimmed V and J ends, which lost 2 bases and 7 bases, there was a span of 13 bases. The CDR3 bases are TGTGCCAGCAGCTTTGGTGGGGGGCGAAATGAGCAGTTCTTC. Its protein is CASSFGGGRNEQFF.

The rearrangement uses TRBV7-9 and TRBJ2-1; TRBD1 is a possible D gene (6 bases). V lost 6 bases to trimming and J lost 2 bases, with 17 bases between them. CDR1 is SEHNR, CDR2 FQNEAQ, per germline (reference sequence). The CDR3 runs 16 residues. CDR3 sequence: CASRFSGTTTYNEQFF. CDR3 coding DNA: TGTGCCAGCAGGTTCTCCGGGACAACTACCTACAATGAGCAGTTCTTC.

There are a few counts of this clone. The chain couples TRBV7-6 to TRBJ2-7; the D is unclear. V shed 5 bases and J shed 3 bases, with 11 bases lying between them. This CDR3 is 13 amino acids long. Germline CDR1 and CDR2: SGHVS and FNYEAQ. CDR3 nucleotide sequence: TGTGCCAGCAGCAAAAGTCGGGTCTACGAGCAGTACTTC. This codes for CASSKSRVYEQYF.

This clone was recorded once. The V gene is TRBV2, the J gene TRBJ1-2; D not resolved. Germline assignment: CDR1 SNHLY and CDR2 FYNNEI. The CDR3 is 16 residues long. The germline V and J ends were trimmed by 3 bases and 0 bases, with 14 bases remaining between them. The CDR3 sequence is CASSDWAELANYGYTF. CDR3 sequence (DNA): TGTGCCAGCAGTGACTGGGCCGAACTAGCTAACTATGGCTACACCTTC.

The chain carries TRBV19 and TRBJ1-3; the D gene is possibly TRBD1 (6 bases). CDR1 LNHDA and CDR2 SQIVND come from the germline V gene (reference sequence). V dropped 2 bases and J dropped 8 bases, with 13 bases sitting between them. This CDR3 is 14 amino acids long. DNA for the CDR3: TGTGCCAGTAGTATAACACAGGGTTCCGACACCATATATTTT. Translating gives CASSITQGSDTIYF.

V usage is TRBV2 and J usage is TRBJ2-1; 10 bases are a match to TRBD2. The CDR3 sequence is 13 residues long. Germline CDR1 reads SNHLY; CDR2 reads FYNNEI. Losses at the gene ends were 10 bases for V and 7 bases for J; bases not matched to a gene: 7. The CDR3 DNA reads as TGTGCCATGCGGACTAGCGGAGGAAATGAGCAGTTCTTC. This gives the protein CAMRTSGGNEQFF. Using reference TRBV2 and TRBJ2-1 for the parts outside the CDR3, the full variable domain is EPEVTQTPSHQVTQMGQEVILRCVPISNHLYFYWYRQILGQKVEFLVSFYNNEISEKSEIFDDQFSVERPDGSNFTLKIRSTKLEDSAMYFCAMRTSGGNEQFFGPGTRLTVL.

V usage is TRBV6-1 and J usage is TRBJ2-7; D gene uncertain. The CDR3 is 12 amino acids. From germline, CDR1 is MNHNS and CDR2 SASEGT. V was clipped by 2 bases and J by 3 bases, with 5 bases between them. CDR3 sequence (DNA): TGTGCCAGCAGTGAAATGGGCTACGAGCAGTACTTC. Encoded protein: CASSEMGYEQYF.

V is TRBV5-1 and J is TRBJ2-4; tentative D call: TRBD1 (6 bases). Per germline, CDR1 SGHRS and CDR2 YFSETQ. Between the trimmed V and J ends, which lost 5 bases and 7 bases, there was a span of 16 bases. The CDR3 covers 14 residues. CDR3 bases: TGCGCCAGCAGAGACACAGGGAGTCTCAACATTCAGTACTTC. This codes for CASRDTGSLNIQYF.

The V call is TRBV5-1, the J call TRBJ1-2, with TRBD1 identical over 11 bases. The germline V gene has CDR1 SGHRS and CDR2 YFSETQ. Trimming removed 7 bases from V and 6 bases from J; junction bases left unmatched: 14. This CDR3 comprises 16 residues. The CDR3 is CASSLRDRGNQDGYTF. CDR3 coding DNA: TGCGCCAGCTCCCTGCGGGACAGGGGGAATCAGGATGGCTACACCTTC.

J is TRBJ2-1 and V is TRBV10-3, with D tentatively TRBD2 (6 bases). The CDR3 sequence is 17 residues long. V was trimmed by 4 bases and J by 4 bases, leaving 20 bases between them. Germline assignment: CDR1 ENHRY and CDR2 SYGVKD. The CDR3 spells CAISGRPWGELYNEQFF. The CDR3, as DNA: TGTGCCATCAGTGGACGGCCGTGGGGGGAGTTGTACAATGAGCAGTTCTTC.

The CDR3 reads CASGGLDGEKLFF. The CDR3 DNA follows: TGTGCCAGCGGGGGCCTCGACGGGGAAAAACTGTTTTTT. This chain connects TRBV2 to TRBJ1-4; D might be TRBD1 (6 bases). The CDR3 is 13 amino acids. With 8 bases removed from V and 8 bases from J, the gap between germline ends came to 15 bases. Germline assignment: CDR1 SNHLY and CDR2 FYNNEI.

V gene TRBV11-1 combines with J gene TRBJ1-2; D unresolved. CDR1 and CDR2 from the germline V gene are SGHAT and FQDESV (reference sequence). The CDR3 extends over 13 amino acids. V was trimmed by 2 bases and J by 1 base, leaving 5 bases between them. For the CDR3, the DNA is TGTGCCAGCAGCTTAAACAGTAACTATGGCTACACCTTC. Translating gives CASSLNSNYGYTF.

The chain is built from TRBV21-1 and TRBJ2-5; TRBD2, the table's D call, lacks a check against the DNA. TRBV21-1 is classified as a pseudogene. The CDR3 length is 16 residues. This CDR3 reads CASSKERAILQETQYF. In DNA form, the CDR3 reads TGTGCCAGCAGCAAAGAGCGGGCTATCCTCCAAGAGACCCAGTACTTC.

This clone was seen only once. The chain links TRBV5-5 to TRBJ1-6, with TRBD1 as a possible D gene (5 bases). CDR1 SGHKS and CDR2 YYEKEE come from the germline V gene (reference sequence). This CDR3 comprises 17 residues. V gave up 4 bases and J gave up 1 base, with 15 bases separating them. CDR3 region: CASSIGEQESYNSPLHF. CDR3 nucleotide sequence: TGTGCCAGCAGCATCGGAGAACAGGAATCCTATAATTCACCCCTCCACTTT.

The CDR3 bases are TGTGCCAGCAGCAGGAGCGGGGGAGACAATGAGCAGTTCTTC. Its translation: CASSRSGGDNEQFF. V is TRBV7-3 and J is TRBJ2-1; 8 positions match TRBD2. CDR3 length equals 14 residues. V was pared by 5 bases and J by 5 bases, with 5 bases of the junction left unmatched. The V gene's germline CDR1 is SGHTA and CDR2 FQGTGA. Drawing the rest from reference TRBV7-3 and TRBJ2-1, the complete variable domain is GAGVSQTPSNKVTEKGKYVELRCDPISGHTALYWYRQSLGQGPEFLIYFQGTGAADDSGLPNDRFFAVRPEGSVSTLKIQRTERGDSAVYLCASSRSGGDNEQFFGPGTRLTVL.

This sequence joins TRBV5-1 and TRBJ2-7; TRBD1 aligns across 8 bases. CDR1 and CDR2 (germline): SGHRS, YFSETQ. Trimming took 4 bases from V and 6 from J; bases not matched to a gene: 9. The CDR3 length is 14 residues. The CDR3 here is CASSGQGARSEQYF. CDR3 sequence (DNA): TGCGCCAGCAGCGGGCAGGGGGCCAGGTCCGAGCAGTACTTC.

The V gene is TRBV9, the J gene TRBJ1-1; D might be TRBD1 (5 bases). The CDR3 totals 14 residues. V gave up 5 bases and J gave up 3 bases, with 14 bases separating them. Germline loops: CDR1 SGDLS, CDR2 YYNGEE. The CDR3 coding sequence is TGTGCCAGCAGAGGGGCTGGGGTTGACACTGAAGCTTTCTTT. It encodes CASRGAGVDTEAFF.

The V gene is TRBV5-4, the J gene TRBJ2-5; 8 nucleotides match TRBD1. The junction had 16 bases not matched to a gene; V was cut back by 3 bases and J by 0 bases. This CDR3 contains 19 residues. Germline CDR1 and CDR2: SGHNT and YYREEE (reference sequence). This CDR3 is CASSSTAAANRGDQETQYF. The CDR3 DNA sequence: TGTGCCAGCAGCTCCACCGCCGCAGCTAACAGGGGGGACCAAGAGACCCAGTACTTC.